The source of this T cell receptor beta chain is a study of PD-1 blockade in mismatch repair-deficient tumors. Study summary: Patients had 12 mismatch repair-deficient cancer types, all previously treated and progressing. Notes on the study in general: After pembrolizumab, tumor-resident clones rose rapidly, then generally contracted before radiologic responses.

The germline V gene has CDR1 MNHEY and CDR2 SMNVEV (reference sequence). The length of the CDR3 is 12 residues. Trimming stripped 6 bases from V and 5 bases from J, with 11 bases between. There are many counts of this clone. What it binds is unknown. Generated by immunoSEQ multiplex PCR, the TCRdb table keeps only in-frame clones and is missing some. The sample comprises roughly 79,000 clones, roughly 80% of which are singletons, and approximately 5.1% rests with the top ten. The sequence derives from an adult with mismatch repair-deficient cancer. The V gene is TRBV27, the J gene TRBJ2-7; unclear D gene. The sequencing here drew on peripheral blood, taken 44 weeks after starting pembrolizumab. CDR3 DNA sequence: TGTGCCAGCAGCACAGACTTGGACGAGCAGTACTTC. This gives the protein CASSTDLDEQYF.